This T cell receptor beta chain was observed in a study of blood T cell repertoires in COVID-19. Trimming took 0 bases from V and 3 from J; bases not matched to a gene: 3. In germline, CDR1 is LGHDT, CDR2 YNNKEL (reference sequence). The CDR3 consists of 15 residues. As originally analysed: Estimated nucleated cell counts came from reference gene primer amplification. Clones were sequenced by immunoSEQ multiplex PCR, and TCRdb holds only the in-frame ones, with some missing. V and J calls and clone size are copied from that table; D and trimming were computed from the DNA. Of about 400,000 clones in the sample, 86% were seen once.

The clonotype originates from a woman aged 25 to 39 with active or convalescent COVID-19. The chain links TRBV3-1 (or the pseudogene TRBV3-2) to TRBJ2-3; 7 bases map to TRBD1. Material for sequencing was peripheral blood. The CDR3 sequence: CASSQEGQNTDTQYF. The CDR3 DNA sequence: TGTGCCAGCAGCCAAGAGGGACAGAATACAGATACGCAGTATTTT.